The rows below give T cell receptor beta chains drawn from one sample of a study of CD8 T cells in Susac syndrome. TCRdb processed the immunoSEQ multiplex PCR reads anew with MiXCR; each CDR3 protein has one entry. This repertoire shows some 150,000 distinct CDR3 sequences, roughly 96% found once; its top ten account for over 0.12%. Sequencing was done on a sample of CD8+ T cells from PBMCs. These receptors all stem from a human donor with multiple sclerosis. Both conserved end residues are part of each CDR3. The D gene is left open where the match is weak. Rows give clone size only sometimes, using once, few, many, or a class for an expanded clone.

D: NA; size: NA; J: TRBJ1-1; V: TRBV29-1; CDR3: CSVEAQGAMNTEAFF; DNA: TGCAGCGTTGAAGCCCAGGGAGCCATGAACACTGAAGCTTTCTTT
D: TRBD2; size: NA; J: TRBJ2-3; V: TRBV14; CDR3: CASSLAGGPGDTQYF; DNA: TGTGCCAGCAGCCTGGCGGGGGGCCCCGGGGATACGCAGTATTTT
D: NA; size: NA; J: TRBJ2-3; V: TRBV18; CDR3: CASSGVSADTQYF; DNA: TGTGCCAGCTCAGGGGTCTCGGCAGATACGCAGTATTTT
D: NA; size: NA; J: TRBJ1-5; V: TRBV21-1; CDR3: CASSTENQPQHF; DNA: TGTGCCAGCAGCACCGAGAATCAGCCCCAGCATTTT
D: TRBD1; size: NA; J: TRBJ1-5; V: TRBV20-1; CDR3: CSADTGQGMNQPQHF; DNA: TGCAGTGCTGATACGGGACAGGGGATGAATCAGCCCCAGCATTTT
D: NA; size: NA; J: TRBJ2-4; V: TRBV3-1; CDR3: CASSQKSGAKNIQYF; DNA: TGTGCCAGCAGCCAAAAATCGGGGGCCAAAAACATTCAGTACTTC
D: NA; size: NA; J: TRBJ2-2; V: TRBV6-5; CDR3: CASAGSGTGELFF; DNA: TGTGCCAGCGCGGGCTCGGGCACCGGGGAGCTGTTTTTT
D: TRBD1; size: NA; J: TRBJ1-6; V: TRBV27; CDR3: CASSFGTGGPLHF; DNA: TGTGCCAGCAGTTTCGGGACAGGGGGACCCCTCCACTTT
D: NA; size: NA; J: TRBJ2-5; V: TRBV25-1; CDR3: CASSALIGRLQETQYF; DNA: TGTGCCAGCAGTGCCCTTATCGGGCGGTTACAAGAGACCCAGTACTTC
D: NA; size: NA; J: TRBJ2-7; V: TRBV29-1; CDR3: CSVALRHTYEQYF; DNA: TGCAGCGTTGCCCTTAGACATACCTACGAGCAGTACTTC
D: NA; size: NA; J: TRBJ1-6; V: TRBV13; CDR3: CASSLVGDNSPLHF; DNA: TGTGCCAGCAGCTTAGTAGGGGATAATTCACCCCTCCACTTT
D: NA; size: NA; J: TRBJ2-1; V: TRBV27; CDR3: CASSPRGDEQFF; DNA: TGTGCCAGCAGTCCGCGCGGGGATGAGCAGTTCTTC
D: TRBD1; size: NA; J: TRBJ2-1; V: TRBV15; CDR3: CATSSAGTVNEQFF; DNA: TGTGCCACCAGCTCGGCCGGGACAGTCAATGAGCAGTTCTTC
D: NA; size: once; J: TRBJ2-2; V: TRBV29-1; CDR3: CSVVDTGELFF; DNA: TGCAGCGTTGTGGATACCGGGGAGCTGTTTTTT
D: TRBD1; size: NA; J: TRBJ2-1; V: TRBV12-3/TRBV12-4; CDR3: CASSSETGSSYNEQFF; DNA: TGTGCCAGCAGTTCAGAGACAGGGAGCTCCTACAATGAGCAGTTCTTC